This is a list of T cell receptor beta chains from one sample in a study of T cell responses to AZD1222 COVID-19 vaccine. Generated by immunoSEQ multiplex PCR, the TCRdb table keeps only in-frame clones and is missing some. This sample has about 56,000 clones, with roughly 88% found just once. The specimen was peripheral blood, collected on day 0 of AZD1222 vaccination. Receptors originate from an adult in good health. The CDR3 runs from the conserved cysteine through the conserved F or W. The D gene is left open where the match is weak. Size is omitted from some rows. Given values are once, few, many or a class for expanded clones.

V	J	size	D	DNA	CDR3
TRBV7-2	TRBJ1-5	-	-	TGTGCCAGCACCAACCACGCAGGTTCCAGCAATCAGCCCCAGCATTTT	CASTNHAGSSNQPQHF
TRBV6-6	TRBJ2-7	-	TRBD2	TGTGCCAGCAGTAGGGCGGGGGGGACCTACGAGCAGTACTTC	CASSRAGGTYEQYF
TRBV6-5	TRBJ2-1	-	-	TGTGCCAGCAGTTACTCTTCAGCGCCGTCCTACAATGAGCAGTTCTTC	CASSYSSAPSYNEQFF
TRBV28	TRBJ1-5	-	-	TGTGCCAGCAGGGGGCCTAGCAATCAGCCCCAGCATTTT	CASRGPSNQPQHF
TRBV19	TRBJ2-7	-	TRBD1	TGTGCCAGTAGTGCCCAGGGGGACAGCTCCTACGAGCAGTACTTC	CASSAQGDSSYEQYF
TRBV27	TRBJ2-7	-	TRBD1	TGTGCCAGCAGTTTACGATCCGGGACAGGGGATGGCGAGCAGTACTTC	CASSLRSGTGDGEQYF
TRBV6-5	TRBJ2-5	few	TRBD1	TGTGCCAGCAGCCGCGGGACAGGGGAGACCCAGTACTTC	CASSRGTGETQYF
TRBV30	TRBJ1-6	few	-	TGTGCCTGGAAGTTATCTGCGCCCAATTCACCCCTCCACTTT	CAWKLSAPNSPLHF
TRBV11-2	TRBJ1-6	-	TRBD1	TGTGCCAGCAGCTTAGAGGGCACAGGGGGGGATTCACCCCTCCACTTT	CASSLEGTGGDSPLHF
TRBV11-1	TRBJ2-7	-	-	TGTGCCAGCAGCTTACTCCAGGTAGAGCAGTACTTC	CASSLLQVEQYF